This entry lists 17 T cell receptor beta chains sequenced from one sample in a study of T cell repertoires in cytomegalovirus infection (dated by TCRdb to about 2019). Their antigens remain unidentified. Explained via the paper, the treatment or condition label denotes: in vitro stimulation with specific CMV peptide epitopes to enrich CMV-specific T cells. Reads for this sample came from an Illumina HiSeq 1500. Clones were called with MiXCR by TCRdb after fastp trimmed the public reads at Q25, and only in-frame beta chains were retained. Every distinct CDR3 protein forms one entry, paired with its most common genes and DNA. The sample table contains about 830,000 distinct CDR3 sequences; only one count was recorded for 30% to 35% of them. Roughly 12% of the sample rests with the top ten. The source material was cultured CD8+ T cells from PBMCs, sampled from culture after CMV antigen stimulation. These receptors all come from a human donor in good health (CMV status not recorded). Some clones in this sample may be carry-over from other donors' samples.

The chain recombines TRBV7-6 with TRBJ1-2; TRBD1 agrees at 7 bases. V gave up 4 bases and J gave up 8 bases; unmatched junction bases: 4. The CDR3 has 12 amino acids. The V gene's germline CDR1 is SGHVS and CDR2 FNYEAQ. In DNA form, the CDR3 reads TGTGCCAGCAGCTCTGCAGGGGGAGGCTACACCTTC. Protein product: CASSSAGGGYTF.

The chain couples TRBV19 to TRBJ2-1, with 7 nucleotides matching TRBD2. CDR1 LNHDA and CDR2 SQIVND come from the germline V gene (reference sequence). V lost 7 bases, J lost 0 bases, and 6 bases stayed unmatched. The CDR3 runs 15 residues. The CDR3 loop is CASKTRGDSYNEQFF. The CDR3 DNA is TGTGCCAGTAAAACTCGGGGGGACTCCTACAATGAGCAGTTCTTC.

V and J are TRBV6-5 and TRBJ1-2; D is unclear. The CDR3 loop spans 15 amino acids. Germline CDR1 reads MNHEY; CDR2 reads SVGAGI. Between the trimmed V and J ends, which lost 5 bases and 5 bases, there was a span of 18 bases. CDR3 amino acids: CASSVWAGGQYGYTF. CDR3 bases: TGTGCCAGCAGTGTATGGGCAGGAGGGCAATATGGCTACACCTTC.

This clonotype has a count of ten or more. The chain carries TRBV12-3 or TRBV12-4 and TRBJ1-2; 8 bases are shared with TRBD1. This CDR3 contains 13 residues. With V trimmed by 6 bases and J by 4 bases, 4 bases remained unmatched. CDR3 in DNA: TGTGCCAGCAGCTCAGACAGGGGCTATGGCTACACCTTC. Protein product: CASSSDRGYGYTF.

Only a few counts were recorded for this clonotype. The chain links TRBV6-2 or TRBV6-3 to TRBJ1-1; the D gene is possibly TRBD1 (5 bases). In germline, CDR1 is MNHEY, CDR2 SVGEGT. V lost 0 bases and J 4 bases, leaving 12 bases between the germline ends. The CDR3 contains 15 residues. This CDR3 reads CASSYSTGGSTEAFF. CDR3 in DNA: TGTGCCAGCAGTTACTCGACCGGGGGGAGCACTGAAGCTTTCTTT.

The chain couples TRBV6-1 to TRBJ2-1; 8 bases line up with TRBD2. The germline V gene encodes CDR1 MNHNS and CDR2 SASEGT. V shed 7 bases and J 7 bases; nucleotides not matched to a gene: 15. This CDR3 is built from 16 residues. The CDR3 spells CASILGGGPVGNEQFF. The CDR3 bases are TGTGCCAGCATCCTCGGGGGGGGCCCGGTGGGGAATGAGCAGTTCTTC.

The rearrangement joins TRBV19 to TRBJ2-2; 8 nucleotides agree with TRBD1. After removal of 5 bases from V and 1 base from J, the junction contained 9 bases not matched to a gene. The CDR3 loop spans 17 amino acids. In germline, CDR1 is LNHDA, CDR2 SQIVND (reference sequence). The CDR3 is CASSDRSGTGNTGELFF. CDR3 nucleotide sequence: TGTGCCAGTAGTGACCGCTCCGGGACAGGGAACACCGGGGAGCTGTTTTTT.

This clonotype has more than one count but fewer than ten. The rearrangement joins TRBV6-2 or TRBV6-3 to TRBJ2-3; 8 bases match TRBD2. Germline CDR1 and CDR2: MNHEY and SVGEGT. V shed 5 bases, J shed 1 base, and the junction held 17 bases outside the gene matches. The CDR3 length is 19 residues. CDR3: CASSHRTSYPSRRTDTQYF. The CDR3 DNA reads as TGTGCCAGCAGTCACAGGACTAGCTACCCATCTCGACGCACAGATACGCAGTATTTT.

The gene calls are TRBV7-9 and TRBJ2-3; possible D gene TRBD1, 6 bases. V lost 5 bases and J lost 2, with 17 bases in between. The V gene's germline CDR1 is SEHNR and CDR2 FQNEAQ (reference sequence). The CDR3 totals 16 residues. The CDR3 DNA reads TGTGCCAGCAGCCCAGAGACAGGTTTCCACACAGATACGCAGTATTTT. As protein: CASSPETGFHTDTQYF.

This rearrangement joins TRBV7-9 to TRBJ1-2, with 7 bases aligning to TRBD1. The CDR3 contains 14 residues. The V gene end was trimmed by 3 bases and the J gene end by 6 bases; junction bases not matched to a gene: 7. Germline CDR1 reads SEHNR; CDR2 reads FQNEAQ (reference sequence). CDR3 protein: CASSLEGARDGYTF. CDR3 DNA sequence: TGTGCCAGCAGCTTGGAGGGGGCGAGGGATGGCTACACCTTC.

This chain links TRBV12-3 or TRBV12-4 with TRBJ2-1; no reliable D call. The CDR3 spans 15 residues. Trimming took 2 bases from V and 5 from J, leaving 13 bases between them. CDR3 nucleotide sequence: TGTGCCAGCAGTTTAAGCCTAGGGAACAACAATGAGCAGTTCTTC. The encoded protein is CASSLSLGNNNEQFF.

This clonotype appeared many times. The chain couples TRBV18 to TRBJ2-3, with D possibly TRBD2 on 6 matching bases. Germline V CDR1 and CDR2: KGHSH, LQKENI. This CDR3 is built from 17 residues. Trimming cost V 1 base and J 3 bases, with 17 bases left between them. As DNA, the CDR3 is TGTGCCAGCTCACCACTTCGGGGGTTGTATCGGACAGATACGCAGTATTTT. This encodes CASSPLRGLYRTDTQYF.

The chain joins TRBV5-4 to TRBJ2-2, with D possibly called TRBD1 or TRBD2 (5 bases each). Looked up from germline, CDR1 is SGHNT and CDR2 is YYREEE (reference sequence). This CDR3 spans 11 amino acids. In DNA, the CDR3 is TGTGCTCAAGGGGACGCCGGGGAGCTGTTTTTT. It is translated as CAQGDAGELFF.

Concerning this clonotype itself: A single base separates this from a much larger clone, so it may be a read error. The chain joins TRBV7-8 to TRBJ1-1, with TRBD1 matching over 7 bases. The CDR3 length is 16 residues. Germline CDR1 is SGHVS and CDR2 is FQNEAQ. V lost 6 bases to trimming and J lost 4 bases; unmatched junction nucleotides: 14. Written as DNA, the CDR3 is TGTGCCAGCAGTTCAAAGGACAGGCGGGAGGGCACTGAAGCTTTCTTT. This translates into CASSSKDRREGTEAFF.

V and J are TRBV6-2 or TRBV6-3 and TRBJ2-1; 11 nucleotides line up with TRBD2. CDR1 is MNHEY and CDR2 is SVGEGT in the germline V gene. V lost 6 bases to trimming and J lost 8 bases; unmatched junction nucleotides: 9. CDR3 length: 15 residues. This CDR3 reads CASRHSGGALDEQFF. The CDR3 DNA reads TGTGCCAGCAGGCATAGCGGGGGGGCATTGGATGAGCAGTTCTTC.

The CDR3 nucleotides are TGTGCCAGTAGTATAAGAGGCGCCCGCAGCAATCAGCCCCAGCATTTT. This gives the protein CASSIRGARSNQPQHF. V is TRBV19 and J is TRBJ1-5; D unclear. Germline CDR1 LNHDA, CDR2 SQIVND (reference sequence). Trimming took 2 bases from V and 1 from J, leaving 12 bases between them. This CDR3 is built from 16 residues. Full variable domain (missing parts from reference TRBV19 and TRBJ1-5): DGGITQSPKYLFRKEGQNVTLSCEQNLNHDAMYWYRQDPGQGLRLIYYSQIVNDFQKGDIAEGYSVSREKKESFPLTVTSAQKNPTAFYLCASSIRGARSNQPQHFGDGTRLSIL.

Only a few counts were recorded for this clonotype. The chain carries TRBV12-3 or TRBV12-4 and TRBJ2-2, with 9 bases aligning to TRBD1. Trimming at V came to 4 bases and at J to 4 bases, leaving 7 bases not matched to a gene. This CDR3 comprises 16 residues. DNA of the CDR3: TGTGCCAGCAGTTGGACAGGGGCCCAGGGCACCGGGGAGCTGTTTTTT. Protein: CASSWTGAQGTGELFF.